This T cell receptor (beta chain) is from a study of shared clonotypes between healthy human individuals. The wider study: Three plates each covered CD4 naive and memory; CD8 naive two, CD8 memory one.

Findings and caveats of the study: Sequencing depth was expected to influence donor clonotype sharing.

Germline V gives CDR1 SGHNT, CDR2 YYREEE (reference sequence). The CDR3 loop spans 13 amino acids. Between the trimmed V and J ends, which lost 0 bases and 7 bases, there was a span of 10 bases. TCRdb's copy holds only in-frame clones and misses some; the assay was immunoSEQ multiplex PCR. Among some 2.1 million clones listed, around 95% were seen once. Naive CD8 populations comprised CD45RO-negative cells positively selected for CCR7, excluding terminally differentiated effector memory CD45RA+ cells. Of note for this clone: The antigen is not known.

The sequencing input was naive CD8+ T cells from PBMCs. V is TRBV5-4 and J is TRBJ1-2, with D uncertain. This sequence originates from a young man in good health. Some clones in this sample may be carry-over from other donors' samples. The CDR3 sequence: CASSLGSGFGYTF. The CDR3 DNA sequence: TGTGCCAGCAGCTTGGGTTCGGGGTTTGGCTACACCTTC.